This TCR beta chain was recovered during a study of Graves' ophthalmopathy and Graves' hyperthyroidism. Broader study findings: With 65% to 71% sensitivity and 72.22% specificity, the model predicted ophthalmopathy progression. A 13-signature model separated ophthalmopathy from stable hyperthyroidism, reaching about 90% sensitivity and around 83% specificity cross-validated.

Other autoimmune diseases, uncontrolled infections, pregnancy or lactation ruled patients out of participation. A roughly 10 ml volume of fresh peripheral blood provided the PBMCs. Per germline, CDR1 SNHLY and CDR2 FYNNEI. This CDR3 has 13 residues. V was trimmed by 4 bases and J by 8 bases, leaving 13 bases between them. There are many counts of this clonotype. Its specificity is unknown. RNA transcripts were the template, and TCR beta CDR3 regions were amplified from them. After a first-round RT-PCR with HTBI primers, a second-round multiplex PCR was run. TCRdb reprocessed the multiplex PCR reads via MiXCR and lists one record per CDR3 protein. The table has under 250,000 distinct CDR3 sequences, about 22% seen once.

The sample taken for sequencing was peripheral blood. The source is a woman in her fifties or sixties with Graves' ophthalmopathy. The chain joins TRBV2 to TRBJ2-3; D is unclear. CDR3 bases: TGTGCCAGCAGTGGGACGGCCCCAGGTACGCAGTATTTT. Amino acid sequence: CASSGTAPGTQYF.